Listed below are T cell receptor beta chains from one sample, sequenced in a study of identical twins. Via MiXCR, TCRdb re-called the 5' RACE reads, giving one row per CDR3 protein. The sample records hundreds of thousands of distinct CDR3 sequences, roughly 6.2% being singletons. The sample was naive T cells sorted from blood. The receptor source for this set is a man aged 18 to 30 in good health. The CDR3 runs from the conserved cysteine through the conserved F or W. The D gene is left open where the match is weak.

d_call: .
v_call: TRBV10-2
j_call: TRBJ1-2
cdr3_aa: CASSERGYGYTF

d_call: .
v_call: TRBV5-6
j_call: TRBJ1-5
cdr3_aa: CASSRLGGTGSNQPQHF

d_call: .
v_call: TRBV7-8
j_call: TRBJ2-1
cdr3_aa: CASSPLSLPNEQFF

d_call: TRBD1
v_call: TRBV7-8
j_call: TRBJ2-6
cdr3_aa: CASSPRTGIINVLTF

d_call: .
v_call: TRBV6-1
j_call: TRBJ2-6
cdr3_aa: CASSGSGSGPNVLTF

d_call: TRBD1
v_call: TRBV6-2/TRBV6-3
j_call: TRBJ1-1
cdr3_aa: CASSYRDRADTEAFF

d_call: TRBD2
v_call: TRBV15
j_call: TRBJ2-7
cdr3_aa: CATSRGGRYSYEQYF

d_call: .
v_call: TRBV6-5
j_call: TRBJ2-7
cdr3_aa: CASSFDSLPYEQYF

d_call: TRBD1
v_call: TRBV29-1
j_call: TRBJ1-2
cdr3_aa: CSVASGQGADGYTF

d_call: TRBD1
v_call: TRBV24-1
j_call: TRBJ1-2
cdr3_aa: CATSERTGSEGYTF

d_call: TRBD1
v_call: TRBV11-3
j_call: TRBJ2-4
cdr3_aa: CASSPETRDRRPAF

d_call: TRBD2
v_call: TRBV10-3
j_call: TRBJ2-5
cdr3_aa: CAAQGTSGIRRETQYF

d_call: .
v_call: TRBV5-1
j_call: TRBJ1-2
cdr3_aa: CASSFSTSNYGYTF

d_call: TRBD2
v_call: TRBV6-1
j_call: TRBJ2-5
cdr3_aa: CASSLASGQRTQYF

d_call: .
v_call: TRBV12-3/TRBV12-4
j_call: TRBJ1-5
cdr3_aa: CASSPHTPPQPQHF

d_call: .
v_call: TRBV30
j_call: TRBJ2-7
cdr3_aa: CALSKVYEQYF

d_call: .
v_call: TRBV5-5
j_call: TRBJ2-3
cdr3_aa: CASSPSRTQYF

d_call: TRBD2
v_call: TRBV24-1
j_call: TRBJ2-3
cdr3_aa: CATSDRLASSTDTQYF

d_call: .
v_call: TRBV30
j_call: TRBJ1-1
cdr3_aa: CAWSPEGGAFF

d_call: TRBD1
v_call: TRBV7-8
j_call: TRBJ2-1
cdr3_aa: CASSSRMHRGNYNEQFF

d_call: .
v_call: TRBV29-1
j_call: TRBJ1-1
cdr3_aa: CSVARKVGNTEAFF

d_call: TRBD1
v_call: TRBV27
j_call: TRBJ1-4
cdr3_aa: CASSPQGANEKLFF

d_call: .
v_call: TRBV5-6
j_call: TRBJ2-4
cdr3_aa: CASSLWGTGYYIQYF

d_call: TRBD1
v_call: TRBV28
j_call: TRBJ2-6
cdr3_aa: CASSPGGVPSGANVLTF

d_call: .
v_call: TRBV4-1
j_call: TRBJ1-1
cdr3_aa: CASSRPRGQTNTEAFF

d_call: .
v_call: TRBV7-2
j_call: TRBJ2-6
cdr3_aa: CASSLAMPPGANVLTF

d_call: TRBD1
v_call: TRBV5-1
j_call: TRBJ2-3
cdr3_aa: CASSLQTGDTQYF

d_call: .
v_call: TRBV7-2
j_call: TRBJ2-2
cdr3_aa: CASNIGWEAGELFF

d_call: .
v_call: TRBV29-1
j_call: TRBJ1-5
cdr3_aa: CSVAGGASRGPQHF

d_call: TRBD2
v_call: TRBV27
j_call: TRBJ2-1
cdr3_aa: CASSFGAGGLNDEQFF

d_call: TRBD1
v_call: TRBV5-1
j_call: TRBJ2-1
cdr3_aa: CASSYPPTGAPGNNEQFF

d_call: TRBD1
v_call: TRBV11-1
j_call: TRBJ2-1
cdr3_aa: CASSPLPGDRTSSYNEQFF

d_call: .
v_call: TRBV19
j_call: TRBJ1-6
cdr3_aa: CASSMNVGRSYNSPLHF

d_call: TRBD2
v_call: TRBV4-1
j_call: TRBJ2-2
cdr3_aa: CASSPSGSSTGELFF

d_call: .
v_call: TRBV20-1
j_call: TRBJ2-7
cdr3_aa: CSARDTSHEQYF

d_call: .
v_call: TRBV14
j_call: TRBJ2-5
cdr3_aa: CASSQDRGTQYF

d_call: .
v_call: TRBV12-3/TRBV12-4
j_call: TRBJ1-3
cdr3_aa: CASRPDGNTIYF

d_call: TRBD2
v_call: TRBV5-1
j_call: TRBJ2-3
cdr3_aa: CASSLRTGGSTDTQYF

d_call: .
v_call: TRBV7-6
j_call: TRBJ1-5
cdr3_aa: CASSEGRGHQPQHF

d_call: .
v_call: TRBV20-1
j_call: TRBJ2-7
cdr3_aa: CSAHLSGGSYEQYF

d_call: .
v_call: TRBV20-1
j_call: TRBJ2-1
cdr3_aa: CSASVTVSYNEQFF

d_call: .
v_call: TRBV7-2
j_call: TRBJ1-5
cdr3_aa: CASKAGVNQPQHF

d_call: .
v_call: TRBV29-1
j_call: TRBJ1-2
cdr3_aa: CSVEAADGYTF

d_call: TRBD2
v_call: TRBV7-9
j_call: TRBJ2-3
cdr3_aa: CASSFPGLADYTDTQYF

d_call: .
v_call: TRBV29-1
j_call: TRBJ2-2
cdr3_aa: CSVDAWNGELFF

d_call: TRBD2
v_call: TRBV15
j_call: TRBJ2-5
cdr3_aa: CATSRVGGGRETQYF

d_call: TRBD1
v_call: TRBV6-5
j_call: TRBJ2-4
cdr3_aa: CASSYSGQAPLAKNIQYF

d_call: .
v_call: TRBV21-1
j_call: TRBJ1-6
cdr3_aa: CASSKGDRTGNSPLHF

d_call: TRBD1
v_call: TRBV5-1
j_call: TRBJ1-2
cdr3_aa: CASSPGTGPANYGYTF

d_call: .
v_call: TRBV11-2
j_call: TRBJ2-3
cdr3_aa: CASSLFSVSSTDTQYF

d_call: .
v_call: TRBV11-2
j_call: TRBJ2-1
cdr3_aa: CASSLDRAGVLVGEQFF

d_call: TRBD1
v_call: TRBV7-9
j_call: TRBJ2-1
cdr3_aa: CASSSGDPGQRLNEQFF

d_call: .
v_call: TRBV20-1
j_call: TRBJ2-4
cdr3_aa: CSAAGDGRGIQYF

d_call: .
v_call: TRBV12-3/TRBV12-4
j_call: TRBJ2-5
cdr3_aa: CASSKMETQYF

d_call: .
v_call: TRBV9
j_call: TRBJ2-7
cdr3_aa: CASSVEVSHEQYF

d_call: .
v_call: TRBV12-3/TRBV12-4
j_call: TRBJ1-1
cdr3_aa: CASSFQGPTEAFF

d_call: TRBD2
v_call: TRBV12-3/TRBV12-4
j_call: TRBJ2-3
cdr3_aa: CASSTSGSTDTQYF

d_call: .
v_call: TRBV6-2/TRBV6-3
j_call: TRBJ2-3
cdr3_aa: CASSYGGKRGDTQYF

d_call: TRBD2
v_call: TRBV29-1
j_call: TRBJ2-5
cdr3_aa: CSVILAGLQETQYF